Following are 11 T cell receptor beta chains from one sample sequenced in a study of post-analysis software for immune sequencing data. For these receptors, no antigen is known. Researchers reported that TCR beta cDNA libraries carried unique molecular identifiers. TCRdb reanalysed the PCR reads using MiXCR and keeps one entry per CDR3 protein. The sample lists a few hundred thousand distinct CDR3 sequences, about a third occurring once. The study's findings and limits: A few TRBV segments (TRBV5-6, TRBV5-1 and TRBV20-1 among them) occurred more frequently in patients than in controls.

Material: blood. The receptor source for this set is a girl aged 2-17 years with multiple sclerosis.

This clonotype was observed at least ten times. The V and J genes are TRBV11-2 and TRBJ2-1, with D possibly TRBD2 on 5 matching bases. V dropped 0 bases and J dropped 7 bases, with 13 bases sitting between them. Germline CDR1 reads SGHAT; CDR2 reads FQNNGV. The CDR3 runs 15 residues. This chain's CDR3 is CASSLEAQLGNEQFF. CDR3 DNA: TGTGCCAGCAGCTTAGAGGCCCAACTAGGGAATGAGCAGTTCTTC.

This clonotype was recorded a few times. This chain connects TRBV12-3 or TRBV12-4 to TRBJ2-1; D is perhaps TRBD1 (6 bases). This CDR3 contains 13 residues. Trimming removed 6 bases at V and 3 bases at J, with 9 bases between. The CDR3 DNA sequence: TGTGCCAGCAGGGACAGCGTCTACAATGAGCAGTTCTTC. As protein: CASRDSVYNEQFF.

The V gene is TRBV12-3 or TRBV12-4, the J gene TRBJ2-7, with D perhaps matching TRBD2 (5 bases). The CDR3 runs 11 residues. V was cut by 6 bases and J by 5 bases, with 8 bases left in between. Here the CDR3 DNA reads TGTGCCAGCAGCTACGGGAACGAGCAGTACTTC. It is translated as CASSYGNEQYF.

DNA for the CDR3: TGTGCCAGCAGCTTGAGCCGGGCAAGCTCCTACGAGCAGTACTTC. Translating it yields CASSLSRASSYEQYF. This chain joins TRBV7-2 and TRBJ2-4, with D hard to call. Gene TRBJ2-7 matches the end of the DNA better, so the J call may be wrong. Per the germline V gene, CDR1 is SGHTA and CDR2 is FQGNSA. There are 15 residues in the CDR3.

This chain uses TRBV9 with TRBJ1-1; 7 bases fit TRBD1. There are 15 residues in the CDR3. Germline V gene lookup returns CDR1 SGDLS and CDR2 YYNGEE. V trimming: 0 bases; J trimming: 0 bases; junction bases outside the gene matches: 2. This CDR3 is CASSVGQGVNTEAFF. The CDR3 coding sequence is TGTGCCAGCAGCGTAGGGCAGGGGGTGAACACTGAAGCTTTCTTT.

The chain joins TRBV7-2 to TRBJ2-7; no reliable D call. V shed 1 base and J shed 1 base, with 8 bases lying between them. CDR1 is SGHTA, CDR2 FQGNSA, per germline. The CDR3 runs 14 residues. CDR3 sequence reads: CASSLVSRSYEQYF. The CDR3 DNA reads TGTGCCAGCAGCTTAGTAAGCAGGTCCTACGAGCAGTACTTC. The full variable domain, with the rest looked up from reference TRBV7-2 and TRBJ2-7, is GAGVSQSPSNKVTEKGKDVELRCDPISGHTALYWYRQSLGQGLEFLIYFQGNSAPDKSGLPSDRFSAERTGGSVSTLTIQRTQQEDSAVYLCASSLVSRSYEQYFGPGTRLTVT.

The CDR3 spells CASSQSDQNTQYF. The DNA for the CDR3 is TGTGCCAGCAGCCAATCAGACCAGAATACGCAGTATTTT. This rearrangement joins TRBV3-1 to TRBJ2-3; D is unresolved. Germline V gives CDR1 LGHDT, CDR2 YNNKEL (reference sequence). The CDR3 loop spans 13 amino acids. V lost 2 bases and J lost 7, with 10 bases in between.

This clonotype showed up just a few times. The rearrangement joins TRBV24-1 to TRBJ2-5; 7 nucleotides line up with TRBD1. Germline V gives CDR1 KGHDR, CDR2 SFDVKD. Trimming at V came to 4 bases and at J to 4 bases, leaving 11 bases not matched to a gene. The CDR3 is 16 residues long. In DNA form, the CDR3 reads TGTGCCACCAGTGACCGGGACAGTCCAAGGCGAGAGACCCAGTACTTC. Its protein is CATSDRDSPRRETQYF.

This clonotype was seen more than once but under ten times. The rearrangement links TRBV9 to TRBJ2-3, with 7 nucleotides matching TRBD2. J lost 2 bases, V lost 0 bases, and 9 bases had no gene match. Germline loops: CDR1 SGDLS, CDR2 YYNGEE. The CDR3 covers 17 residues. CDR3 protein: CASSVVGSGLSTDTQYF. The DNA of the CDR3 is TGTGCCAGCAGCGTAGTCGGTAGCGGGCTATCCACAGATACGCAGTATTTT.

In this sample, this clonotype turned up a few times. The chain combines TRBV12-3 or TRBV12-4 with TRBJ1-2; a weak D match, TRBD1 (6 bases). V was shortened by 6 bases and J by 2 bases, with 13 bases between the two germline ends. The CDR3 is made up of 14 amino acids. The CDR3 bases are TGTGCCAGCAGATGGGGGCAGGAGAACTATGGCTACACCTTC. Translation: CASRWGQENYGYTF.

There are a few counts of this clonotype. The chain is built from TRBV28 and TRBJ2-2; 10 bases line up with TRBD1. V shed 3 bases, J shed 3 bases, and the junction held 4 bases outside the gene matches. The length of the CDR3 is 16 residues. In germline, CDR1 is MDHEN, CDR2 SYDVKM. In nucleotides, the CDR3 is TGTGCCAGCAGTTTTCGGGACAGGGGTTACACCGGGGAGCTGTTTTTT. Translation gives CASSFRDRGYTGELFF.